The clone carrying this T cell receptor (beta chain) was picked up one time. What it binds is unknown. CDR3 length equals 17 residues. Germline CDR1 LNHDA, CDR2 SQIVND (reference sequence). The V gene lost 7 bases and the J gene lost 0 bases, with 19 bases spanning the gap. The data were produced by immunoSEQ multiplex PCR, yet TCRdb's version contains in-frame clones alone and is incomplete. The profile shows approximately 150,000 clones, around 86% of them singletons. The sample comes from a study of Ad26.COV2.S vaccination and SARS-CoV-2 variants. Whole-study findings and limits: Recipients given vaccine exceeded placebo recipients in spike-specific TCR breadth.

The specimen was peripheral blood, collected after recovery from COVID-19. The receptor was isolated from a human donor who had recovered from COVID-19. The chain couples TRBV19 to TRBJ1-3, with TRBD1 as a possible D gene (5 bases). CDR3 amino acids: CASTFGAGTRSGNTIYF. Here the CDR3 DNA reads TGTGCCAGTACCTTTGGGGCAGGTACCCGCTCTGGAAACACCATATATTTT. Full variable domain (outside the CDR3, taken from reference TRBV19 and TRBJ1-3): DGGITQSPKYLFRKEGQNVTLSCEQNLNHDAMYWYRQDPGQGLRLIYYSQIVNDFQKGDIAEGYSVSREKKESFPLTVTSAQKNPTAFYLCASTFGAGTRSGNTIYFGEGSWLTVV.